The 2 T cell receptor beta chains below were found in one sample sequenced in a study of regulatory T cells in long-lasting Graves disease. In building TCR beta libraries, iRepertoire HTBI primers were used together with Arm-PCR of CDR3 regions. TCRdb fed the multiplex PCR reads into MiXCR, producing one record per CDR3 protein. Seen here are 200,000 to 250,000 distinct CDR3 sequences, approximately 16% observed once, and the top ten hold 22%. The time point is: newly diagnosed GD, antithyroid drugs for less than 3 months. PBMCs provided the RNA from which the TCR library was made. Sequencing used peripheral blood mononuclear cells (PBMCs), obtained at new diagnosis, from a patient treated with antithyroid drugs. The source of these receptors is a female donor with Graves disease.

At least ten counts were recorded for this clonotype. This chain links TRBV19 with TRBJ2-7, with 8 bases lining up with TRBD1. The germline V gene encodes CDR1 LNHDA and CDR2 SQIVND (reference sequence). The CDR3 extends over 15 amino acids. V lost 6 bases to trimming and J lost 7 bases; unmatched junction nucleotides: 14. CDR3 in DNA: TGTGCCAGTAGCCAACTCAGGGGGCAGGGAGAAGAGCAGTACTTC. Its translation is CASSQLRGQGEEQYF.

This clonotype was observed at least ten times. The CDR3: CASRARRNTEAFF. The CDR3 coding sequence is TGTGCCAGCAGAGCGAGACGGAACACTGAAGCTTTCTTT. The rearrangement joins TRBV2 to TRBJ1-1; D not certain. The CDR3 contains 13 residues. Germline CDR1 and CDR2: SNHLY and FYNNEI. Trimming cost V 6 bases and J 1 base, with 9 bases left between them. Filled out from reference TRBV2 and TRBJ1-1, the complete variable domain reads EPEVTQTPSHQVTQMGQEVILRCVPISNHLYFYWYRQILGQKVEFLVSFYNNEISEKSEIFDDQFSVERPDGSNFTLKIRSTKLEDSAMYFCASRARRNTEAFFGQGTRLTVV.